These 7 T cell receptor beta chains were all obtained from the same sample, sequenced in a study of cytomegalovirus exposure and HLA in healthy donors. It was with 60 Vbeta and 13 Jbeta primers that the PCR ran. Assay: immunoSEQ multiplex PCR; the TCRdb copy retains only in-frame clones and omits some. The table lists about 200,000 clones, around 80% of them singletons. The sequencing sample was made of PBMCs. The receptors here all came from a young woman in good health and CMV-seronegative.

The chain joins TRBV27 to TRBJ2-7; 7 bases are shared with TRBD1. This CDR3 is 14 amino acids long. V shed 7 bases and J 4 bases; nucleotides not matched to a gene: 10. Germline values: CDR1 MNHEY, CDR2 SMNVEV (reference sequence). CDR3 in amino acids: CASTLRGGSYEQYF. In DNA, the CDR3 is TGTGCCAGCACCCTTCGAGGGGGCTCGTACGAGCAGTACTTC.

V and J are TRBV7-9 and TRBJ2-2; no reliable D call. Trimming removed 3 bases from V and 0 bases from J, with 11 bases in between. The CDR3 contains 16 residues. The germline gives CDR1 SEHNR, CDR2 FQNEAQ (reference sequence). This chain's CDR3 is CASSFPGPTNTGELFF. Written as DNA, the CDR3 is TGTGCCAGCAGCTTCCCAGGCCCAACGAACACCGGGGAGCTGTTTTTT.

J is TRBJ2-1 and V is TRBV7-8; 7 nucleotides line up with TRBD1. The CDR3 runs 14 residues. The junction had 3 bases not matched to a gene; V was cut back by 4 bases and J by 3 bases. Germline V CDR1 and CDR2: SGHVS, FQNEAQ. This CDR3 reads CASSSGQVYNEQFF. CDR3 nucleotides: TGTGCCAGCAGCTCAGGACAGGTCTACAATGAGCAGTTCTTC.

The chain has TRBV11-2 and TRBJ2-1; D remains unclear. Germline CDR1 is SGHAT and CDR2 is FQNNGV. The ends were cut back, 0 bases at V and 0 bases at J, with 6 bases in the middle. This CDR3 region has 15 residues. As DNA, the CDR3 is TGTGCCAGCAGCTTAGAGAGAACCTCCTACAATGAGCAGTTCTTC. It yields the protein CASSLERTSYNEQFF.

CDR3 in DNA: TGTGCCAGCAGCCGGGACAGAGGTCAGCCCCAGCATTTT. This encodes CASSRDRGQPQHF. The chain couples TRBV28 to TRBJ1-5; 7 bases are shared with TRBD1. The CDR3 extends over 13 amino acids. In germline, CDR1 is MDHEN, CDR2 SYDVKM. Germline trimming cut 6 bases from V and 6 bases from J; bases unmatched to any gene: 5.

Only one count was recorded for this clone. This chain uses TRBV7-9 with TRBJ2-7; 8 positions agree with TRBD1. CDR1 and CDR2 from the germline V gene are SEHNR and FQNEAQ (reference sequence). The V segment lost 1 base and the J segment 6 bases; nucleotides outside the gene matches: 11. This CDR3 is built from 16 residues. The CDR3 nucleotides are TGTGCCAGCAGCTTAGGTGGCTCGGGACAGGAGTCCGAGCAGTACGTC. Its translation: CASSLGGSGQESEQYV.

V is TRBV14 and J is TRBJ2-7; 7 bases map to TRBD1. This CDR3 comprises 15 residues. In germline, CDR1 is SGHDN, CDR2 FVKESK. The V segment lost 1 base and the J segment 2 bases; nucleotides outside the gene matches: 5. Written as DNA, the CDR3 is TGTGCCAGCAGCCAAGGACAGGGTGGGACCTACGAGCAGTACGTC. It specifies CASSQGQGGTYEQYV.